This T cell receptor (beta chain) was obtained from a study of T cell clonality in common variable immunodeficiency. Study results and caveats: Compared with controls, CVID subjects had fewer shared TCRbeta clones. The cause of increased CVID clonality remains unclear without subpopulation sequencing.

This clone was picked up many times. Antigen: not known. The read finishes 3 residues shy of the CDR3 end, and the germline J gene is used to complete it. Germline assignment: CDR1 LNHDA and CDR2 SQIVND (reference sequence). Trimming removed 7 bases at V and 0 bases at J, with 18 bases between. This CDR3 region has 16 residues. Patients and controls were mostly of Caucasian heritage. CVID and control samples used equivalent genomic DNA input. Assay used: immunoSEQ multiplex PCR; TCRdb lists only in-frame clones, some missing. Sampling found roughly 34,000 clones, none seen once. The chain carries TRBV19 and TRBJ1-2; TRBD1 might be the D (6 bases). This receptor was identified in a person between 18 and 69 years old in good health. Sample: peripheral blood mononuclear cells. The covered CDR3 bases are TGTGCCAGTACTACGGCGGGGGCCGCTGCTAACTATGGC. Its translation is CASTTAGAAANYG. The full CDR3 protein is CASTTAGAAANYGYTF.